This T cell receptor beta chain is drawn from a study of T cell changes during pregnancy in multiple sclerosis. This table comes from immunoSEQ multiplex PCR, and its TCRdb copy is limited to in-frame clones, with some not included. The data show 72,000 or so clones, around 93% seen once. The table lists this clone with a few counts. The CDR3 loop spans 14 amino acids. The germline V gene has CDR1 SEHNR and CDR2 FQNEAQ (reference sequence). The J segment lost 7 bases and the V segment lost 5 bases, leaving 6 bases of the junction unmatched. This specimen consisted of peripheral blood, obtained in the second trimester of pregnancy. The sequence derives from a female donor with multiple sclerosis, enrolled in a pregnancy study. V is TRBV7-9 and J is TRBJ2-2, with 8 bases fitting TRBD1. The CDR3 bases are TGTGCCAGCAGCCGATCGACAGGGGTCGGGGAGCTGTTTTTT. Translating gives CASSRSTGVGELFF.